This T cell receptor (beta chain) was recorded in a study of a mutant IDH1 vaccine in newly diagnosed glioma (dated by TCRdb to the early 2020s). Describing the broader study: In the chemotherapy-containing groups, vaccination started alongside temozolomide cycles, whereas in patients who had radiotherapy alone it started 4-6 weeks after radiotherapy. The week-35 safety follow-up was designated visit V12, and the week-47 end of study was designated visit V13. Of the roughly 33 treated patients, 62.5% were male and approximately 38% were female, and a mean age of roughly 37 years was recorded. Longitudinal TCRB deep sequencing was performed for roughly 24 treated patients wherever samples were available for exploratory analyses. Before enrollment, most patients had been given radiochemotherapy with temozolomide as standard therapy, while the rest had received either radiotherapy alone or temozolomide alone. Peripheral blood samples were drawn at six visits, namely V03 (baseline), V05, V07, V10, V12 and V13. Study-wide findings and limitations: Changes in the top peripheral T cell clonotypes picked up by TCRB sequencing did not appear to be linked to pseudoprogression. Immune responses induced by the vaccine were seen in roughly 92% of patients across multiple MHC alleles. It was noted by the authors that analyses of patient blood samples could not be reproduced owing to sample limitations. Selection of PBMC samples for TCRB deep sequencing was based on availability.

This clone appeared once. The clone's antigen remains unknown. No per-base quality is available; no much larger clone lies one base away. The sample's time point label, decoded: week 35, safety follow-up. Every vaccine dose consisted of 300 ug of a 20-mer mutant IDH1 peptide in Montanide, administered subcutaneously together with topical imiquimod. Across visits V03 through V10, patients got a total of eight vaccinations, given in weeks 1, 3, 5, 7, 11, 15, 19 and 23. The donors had newly diagnosed IDH1-mutant astrocytomas of WHO grade 3 or 4 that showed loss of nuclear ATRX. The samples were drawn from NOA16, a multicentre, single-arm, open-label phase I trial in Germany that tested a mutant IDH1 peptide vaccine in humans for the first time. Genomic DNA for TCRB sequencing was extracted from EDTA blood using the DNeasy Blood and Tissue Kit. Spanning cysteine to phenylalanine, the CDR3 consists of 12 amino acids. The DNA shown is the 36-base CDR3, in frame from base 1. The germline V gene provides CDR1 SGHDN and CDR2 FVKESK. The junction shows trimming of 1 base on V and 2 bases on J, plus 3 bases between the germline ends.

The method behind the library was the immunoSEQ multiplex PCR assay. Following the manufacturer's protocol, the hsTCRB Kit was used to amplify rearranged TCR beta chain sequences. An Illumina MiSeq was used to sequence the TCRB libraries. Per the original workflow: The proprietary platform of the kit vendor was used for demultiplexing, trimming and gene mapping. Held by TCRdb, this immuneACCESS table contains in-frame sequences only and omits some clones. Under half of the omission traces to an unresolved V gene where checked; the cause of the rest is unknown. V and J calls plus clone size are reproduced from that table; the DNA served to infer D and trimming. Within this sample are approximately 47,000 clones, with 88% of them counted one time only. Around 6% of the sample is held by the ten biggest clonotypes.

This sequence uses TRBV14 and TRBJ2-7, with an unclear D gene assignment. Sequenced material: PBMCs, taken from a glioma patient whose treatment included an IDH1 peptide vaccine. The source of this sequence is a woman between 40 and 50 years old with glioma. The sequenced DNA: TGTGCCAGCAGCCAAGTAGCCTACGAGCAGTACTTC. Its protein reads: CASSQVAYEQYF.